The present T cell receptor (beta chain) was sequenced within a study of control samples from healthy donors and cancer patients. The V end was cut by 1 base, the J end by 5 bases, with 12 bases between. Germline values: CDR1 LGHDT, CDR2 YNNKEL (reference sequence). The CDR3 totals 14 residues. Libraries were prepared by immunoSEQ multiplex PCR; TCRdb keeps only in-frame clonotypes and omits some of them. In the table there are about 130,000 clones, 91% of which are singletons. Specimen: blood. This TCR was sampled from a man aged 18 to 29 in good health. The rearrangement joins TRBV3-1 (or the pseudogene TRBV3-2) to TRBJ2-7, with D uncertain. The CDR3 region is CASSQVLSRDEQYF. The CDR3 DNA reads TGTGCCAGCAGCCAAGTGCTCAGTCGTGACGAGCAGTACTTC.